Below, 12 T cell receptor beta chains from the same sample are listed, as sequenced in a study of spatial heterogeneity in lung cancer. The time point was: sample taken at primary tumor resection. Tumor, nontumor lung or frozen PBMC supplied whole RNA, sequenced without sorting. TCRdb re-called the 5' RACE reads with MiXCR, one entry per CDR3 protein. In the table there are 75,000 to 85,000 distinct CDR3 sequences, about 20% of which are singletons. The input for sequencing was PBMCs, taken at surgery. The receptors stem from a male donor with early-stage non-small cell lung cancer.

The chain links TRBV6-1 to TRBJ1-2; D uncertain. The CDR3 is 14 residues long. Trimming removed 1 base from V and 0 bases from J, with 6 bases in between. Germline loops: CDR1 MNHNS, CDR2 SASEGT. CDR3 nucleotides: TGTGCCAGCAGTGAAGGGGGTTCTAACTATGGCTACACCTTC. It is translated as CASSEGGSNYGYTF.

The rearrangement joins TRBV20-1 to TRBJ2-1, with 8 positions matching TRBD1. This CDR3 spans 16 amino acids. Germline V lookup: CDR1 DFQATT, CDR2 SNEGSKA (reference sequence). With V trimmed by 4 bases and J by 2 bases, 10 bases remained unmatched. CDR3 sequence reads: CSATKPQTGAYNEQFF. The CDR3 DNA follows: TGCAGTGCTACGAAACCCCAGACAGGGGCCTACAATGAGCAGTTCTTC.

The CDR3 DNA reads TGTGCTAGTGGTTCTCCCCTTGGAGCGATGCCGTTCTTC. Translation: CASGSPLGAMPFF. J is TRBJ2-1 and V is TRBV12-5; D call uncertain. Germline CDR1 LGHNT, CDR2 FRNRAP. Trimming stripped 4 bases from V and 15 bases from J, with 19 bases between. This CDR3 is 13 amino acids long.

This clonotype has at least ten counts. The chain joins TRBV19 to TRBJ1-5, with no clear D. Trimming removed 7 bases at V and 4 bases at J, with 11 bases between. Germline loops: CDR1 LNHDA, CDR2 SQIVND (reference sequence). There are 13 residues in the CDR3. The CDR3 loop is CASNKVGNQPQHF. The CDR3 nucleotides are TGTGCCAGTAACAAGGTCGGGAATCAGCCCCAGCATTTT. The whole variable domain, remainder taken from reference TRBV19 and TRBJ1-5, is DGGITQSPKYLFRKEGQNVTLSCEQNLNHDAMYWYRQDPGQGLRLIYYSQIVNDFQKGDIAEGYSVSREKKESFPLTVTSAQKNPTAFYLCASNKVGNQPQHFGDGTRLSIL.

Only a few counts were recorded for this clonotype. The rearrangement joins TRBV20-1 to TRBJ1-3, with 7 bases identical to TRBD1. CDR3 length: 14 residues. CDR1 and CDR2 from the germline V gene are DFQATT and SNEGSKA (reference sequence). V dropped 4 bases and J dropped 0; count of bases not matched to a gene: 3. The CDR3 loop reads CSATGTASGNTIYF. The CDR3 DNA is TGCAGTGCTACCGGGACAGCCTCTGGAAACACCATATATTTT.

This clonotype was observed a single time. The gene calls are TRBV5-5 and TRBJ2-7; 7 bases are shared with TRBD1. The CDR3 has 14 residues. Losses at the gene ends were 3 bases for V and 6 bases for J; bases not matched to a gene: 9. Germline values: CDR1 SGHKS, CDR2 YYEKEE (reference sequence). The CDR3 loop is CASSWAAAGGEQYF. The CDR3 DNA reads TGTGCCAGCAGCTGGGCGGCGGCAGGGGGCGAGCAGTACTTC.

The V call is TRBV13, the J call TRBJ2-5; D may be TRBD1 or TRBD2 (5 bases each). The V end lost 5 bases, the J end lost 1 base, and 11 bases lay between the germline ends. The CDR3 is 14 residues long. In germline, CDR1 is PRHDT, CDR2 FYEKMQ (reference sequence). Here the CDR3 DNA reads TGTGCCAGCAGCCAGGGACGGTTCCAAGAGACCCAGTACTTC. This sequence encodes CASSQGRFQETQYF.

This clonotype was seen a handful of times. V is TRBV4-2 and J is TRBJ2-2, with 9 nucleotides matching TRBD2. V shed 3 bases, J shed 4 bases, and the junction held 6 bases outside the gene matches. The CDR3 extends over 16 amino acids. Per the germline V gene, CDR1 is LGHNA and CDR2 is YNFKEQ. The CDR3 region has the DNA TGTGCCAGCAGCCATGGCGGGGGGGCTGGCACCGGGGAGCTGTTTTTT. Its translation: CASSHGGGAGTGELFF.

J is TRBJ2-3 and V is TRBV10-3; D unresolved. This CDR3 region has 13 residues. V lost 2 bases and J lost 0, with 3 bases in between. Germline assignment: CDR1 ENHRY and CDR2 SYGVKD. The DNA of the CDR3 is TGTGCCATCAGTGAGGGGAGCACAGATACGCAGTATTTT. Amino acid sequence: CAISEGSTDTQYF.

This chain links TRBV9 with TRBJ1-1; D not certain. This CDR3 contains 12 residues. V was shortened by 2 bases and J by 6 bases, with 8 bases between the two germline ends. The germline gives CDR1 SGDLS, CDR2 YYNGEE. As DNA, the CDR3 is TGTGCCAGCAGCGTCGGCACCGCTGAAGCTTTCTTT. Its protein product is CASSVGTAEAFF.

The chain couples TRBV6-2 or TRBV6-3 to TRBJ2-5; no clear D gene. Germline loops: CDR1 MNHEY, CDR2 SVGEGT. Trimming took 2 bases from V and 2 from J, leaving 12 bases between them. The CDR3 runs 15 residues. This CDR3 reads CASSYRLDLQETQYF. The CDR3 DNA follows: TGTGCCAGCAGTTACCGTCTAGACCTTCAAGAGACCCAGTACTTC.

This clonotype has just a few counts. The chain is built from TRBV7-8 and TRBJ2-1, with D perhaps given as TRBD1 or TRBD2 (5 bases each). CDR3 length: 15 residues. The germline V gene has CDR1 SGHVS and CDR2 FQNEAQ. V was cut by 4 bases and J by 6 bases, with 16 bases left in between. The CDR3, as DNA: TGTGCCAGCAGCTCCTCGGGACCCAGTCCCAATGAGCAGTTCTTC. Translation: CASSSSGPSPNEQFF.